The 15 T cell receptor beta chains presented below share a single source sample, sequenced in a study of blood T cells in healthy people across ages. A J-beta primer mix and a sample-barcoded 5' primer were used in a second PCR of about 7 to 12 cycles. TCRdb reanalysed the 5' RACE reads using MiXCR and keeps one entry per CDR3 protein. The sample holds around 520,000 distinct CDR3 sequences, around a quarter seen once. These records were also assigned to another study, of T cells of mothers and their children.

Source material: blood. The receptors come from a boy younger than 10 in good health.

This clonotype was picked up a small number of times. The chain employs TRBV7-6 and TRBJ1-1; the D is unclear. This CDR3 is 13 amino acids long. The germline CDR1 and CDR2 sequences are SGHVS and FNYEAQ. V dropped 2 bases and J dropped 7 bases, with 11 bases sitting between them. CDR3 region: CASSLRRGGEAFF. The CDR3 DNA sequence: TGTGCCAGCAGCTTAAGGCGGGGAGGTGAAGCTTTCTTT.

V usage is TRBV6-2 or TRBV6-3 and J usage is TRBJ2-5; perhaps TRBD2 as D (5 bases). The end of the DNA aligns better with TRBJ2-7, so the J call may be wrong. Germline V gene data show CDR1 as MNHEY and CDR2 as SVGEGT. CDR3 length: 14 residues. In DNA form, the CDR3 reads TGTGCCAGCAGAAAGCGGTGGAGCTCCTACGAGCAGTACTTC. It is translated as CASRKRWSSYEQYF.

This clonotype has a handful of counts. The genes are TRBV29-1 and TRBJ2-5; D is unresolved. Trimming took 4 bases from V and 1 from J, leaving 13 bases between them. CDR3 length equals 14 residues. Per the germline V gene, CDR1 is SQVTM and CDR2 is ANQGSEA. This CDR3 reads CSVGSSTSQETQYF. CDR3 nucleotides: TGCAGCGTTGGAAGCTCGACTTCCCAAGAGACCCAGTACTTC.

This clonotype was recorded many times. This CDR3 is CASSLEGTYEQYF. The CDR3 DNA is TGCGCCAGCAGCTTGGAGGGGACCTACGAGCAGTACTTC. This chain uses TRBV5-1 with TRBJ2-7; the D gene is possibly TRBD1 (5 bases). V was cut by 0 bases and J by 2 bases, with 6 bases left in between. Germline V CDR1 and CDR2: SGHRS, YFSETQ. The length of the CDR3 is 13 residues.

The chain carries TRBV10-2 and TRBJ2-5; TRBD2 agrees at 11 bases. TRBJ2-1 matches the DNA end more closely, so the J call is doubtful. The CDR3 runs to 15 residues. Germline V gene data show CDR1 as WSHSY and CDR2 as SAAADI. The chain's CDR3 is CASSELAGARDEQFF. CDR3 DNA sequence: TGCGCCAGCAGTGAACTAGCGGGAGCCAGGGATGAGCAGTTCTTC.

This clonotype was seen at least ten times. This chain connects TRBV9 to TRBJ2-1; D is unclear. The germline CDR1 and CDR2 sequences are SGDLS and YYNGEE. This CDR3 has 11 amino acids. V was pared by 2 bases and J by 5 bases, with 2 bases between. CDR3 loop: CASSVDNEQFF. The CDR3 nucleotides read TGTGCCAGCAGCGTTGACAATGAGCAGTTCTTC. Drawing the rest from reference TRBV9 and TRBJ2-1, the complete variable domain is DSGVTQTPKHLITATGQRVTLRCSPRSGDLSVYWYQQSLDQGLQFLIQYYNGEERAKGNILERFSAQQFPDLHSELNLSSLELGDSALYFCASSVDNEQFFGPGTRLTVL.

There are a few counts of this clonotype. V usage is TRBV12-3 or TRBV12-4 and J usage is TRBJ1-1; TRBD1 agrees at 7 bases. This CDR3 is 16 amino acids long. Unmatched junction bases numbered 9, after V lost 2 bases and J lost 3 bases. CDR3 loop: CASSLKKGAQDTEAFF. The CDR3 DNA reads TGTGCCAGCAGTTTAAAAAAGGGGGCGCAGGACACTGAAGCTTTCTTT.

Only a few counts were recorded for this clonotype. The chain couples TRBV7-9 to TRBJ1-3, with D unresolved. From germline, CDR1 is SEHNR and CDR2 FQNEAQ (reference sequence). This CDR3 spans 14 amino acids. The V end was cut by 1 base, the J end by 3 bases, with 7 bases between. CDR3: CASSLVRGGNTIYF. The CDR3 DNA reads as TGTGCCAGCAGCTTAGTCAGAGGTGGAAACACCATATATTTT.

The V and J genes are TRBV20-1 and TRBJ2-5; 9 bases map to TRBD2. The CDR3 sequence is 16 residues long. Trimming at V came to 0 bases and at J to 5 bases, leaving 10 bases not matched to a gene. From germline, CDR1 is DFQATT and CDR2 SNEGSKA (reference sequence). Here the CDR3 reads CSARDRLRGGYETQYF. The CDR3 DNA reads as TGCAGTGCTAGAGATCGTCTGCGGGGGGGCTATGAGACCCAGTACTTC.

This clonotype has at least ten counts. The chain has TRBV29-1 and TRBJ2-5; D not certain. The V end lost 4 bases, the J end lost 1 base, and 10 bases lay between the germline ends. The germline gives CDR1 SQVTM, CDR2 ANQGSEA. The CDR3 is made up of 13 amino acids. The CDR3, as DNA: TGCAGCGTTGGGTTACGCCTCCAAGAGACCCAGTACTTC. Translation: CSVGLRLQETQYF.

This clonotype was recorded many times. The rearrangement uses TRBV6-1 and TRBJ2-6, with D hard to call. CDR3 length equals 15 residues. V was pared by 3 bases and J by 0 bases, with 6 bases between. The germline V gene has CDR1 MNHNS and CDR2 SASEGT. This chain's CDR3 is CASSDGDSGANVLTF. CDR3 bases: TGTGCCAGCAGTGACGGAGACTCTGGGGCCAACGTCCTGACTTTC.

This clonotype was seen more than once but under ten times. CDR3: CASSEIGQGLAKNIQYF. CDR3 in DNA: TGTGCCAGCAGTGAAATAGGACAGGGGTTAGCCAAAAACATTCAGTACTTC. The chain recombines TRBV2 with TRBJ2-4; TRBD1 agrees at 9 bases. Germline CDR1 reads SNHLY; CDR2 reads FYNNEI. CDR3 length: 17 residues. The V and J ends lost 2 bases and 0 bases, in that order; junction bases with no gene match: 5. The complete variable domain, with remaining parts taken from reference TRBV2 and TRBJ2-4, reads EPEVTQTPSHQVTQMGQEVILRCVPISNHLYFYWYRQILGQKVEFLVSFYNNEISEKSEIFDDQFSVERPDGSNFTLKIRSTKLEDSAMYFCASSEIGQGLAKNIQYFGAGTRLSVL.

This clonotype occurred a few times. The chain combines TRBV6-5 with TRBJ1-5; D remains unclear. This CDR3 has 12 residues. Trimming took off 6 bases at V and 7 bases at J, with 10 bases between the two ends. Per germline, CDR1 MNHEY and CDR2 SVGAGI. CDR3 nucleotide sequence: TGTGCCAGCAGCCGCTCGGGCCAGCCCCAGCATTTT. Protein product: CASSRSGQPQHF.

The CDR3 DNA is TGTGCCAGCAGTTTACCGGACTGGAACACCGGGGAGCTGTTTTTT. Protein product: CASSLPDWNTGELFF. This chain joins TRBV27 and TRBJ2-2, with D maybe TRBD2 (5 bases). Looked up from germline, CDR1 is MNHEY and CDR2 is SMNVEV (reference sequence). The V end lost 2 bases, the J end lost 1 base, and 8 bases lay between the germline ends. This CDR3 spans 15 amino acids.

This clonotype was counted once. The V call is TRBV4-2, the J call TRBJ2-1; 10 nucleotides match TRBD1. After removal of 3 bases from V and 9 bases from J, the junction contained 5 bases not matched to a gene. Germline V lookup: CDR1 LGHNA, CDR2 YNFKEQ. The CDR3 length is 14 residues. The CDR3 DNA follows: TGTGCCAGCAGCCAGCCGGGACAGGGGACTGAGCAGTTCTTC. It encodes CASSQPGQGTEQFF.